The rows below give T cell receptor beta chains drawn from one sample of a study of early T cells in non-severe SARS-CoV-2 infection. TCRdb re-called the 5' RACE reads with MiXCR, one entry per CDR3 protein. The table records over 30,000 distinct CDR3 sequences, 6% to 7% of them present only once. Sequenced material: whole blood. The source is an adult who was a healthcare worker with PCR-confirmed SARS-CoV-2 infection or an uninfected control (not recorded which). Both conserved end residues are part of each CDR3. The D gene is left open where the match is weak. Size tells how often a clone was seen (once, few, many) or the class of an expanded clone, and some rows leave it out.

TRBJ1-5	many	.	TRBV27	TGTGCCAGCAGACCGGCCTTTAGCAATCAGCCCCAGCATTTT	CASRPAFSNQPQHF
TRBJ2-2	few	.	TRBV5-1	TGCGCCAGCAGCTTGGGGCAGGCCGGGGAGCTGTTTTTT	CASSLGQAGELFF
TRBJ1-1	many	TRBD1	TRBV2	TGTGCCAGCAGGATACAGGGGGCAACTGAAGCTTTCTTT	CASRIQGATEAFF
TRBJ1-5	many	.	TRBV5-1	TGCGCCAGCAGCTTGGATGGCAGGGTGAATCAGCCCCAGCATTTT	CASSLDGRVNQPQHF
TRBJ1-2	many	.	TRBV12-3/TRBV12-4	TGTGCCAGCAGCCCGGTGGTCGGGTATGGCTACACCTTC	CASSPVVGYGYTF
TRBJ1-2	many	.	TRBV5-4	TGTGCCAGCAGCCCGGGGTGGGGAAGAGATGACTATGGCTACACCTTC	CASSPGWGRDDYGYTF
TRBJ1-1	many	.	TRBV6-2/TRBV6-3	TGTGCCAGCAGTTACGACAGGAGTGGGACTGAAGCTTTCTTT	CASSYDRSGTEAFF
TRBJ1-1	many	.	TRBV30	TGTGCCTTGACACGTCGGGGAGCCGGGCGCGGCACTGAAGCTTTCTTT	CALTRRGAGRGTEAFF
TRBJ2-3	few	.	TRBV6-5	TGTGCCAGCAGTGACCGGGGGCTCCAGGGTACGCAGTATTTT	CASSDRGLQGTQYF
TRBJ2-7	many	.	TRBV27	TGTGCCGTTCGGACAGATCTCTACGAGCAGTACTTC	CAVRTDLYEQYF
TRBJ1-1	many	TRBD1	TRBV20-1	TGCAGTGCAAACAGGGGTATTAGCACTGAAGCTTTCTTT	CSANRGISTEAFF
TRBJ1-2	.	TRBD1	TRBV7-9	TGTGCCAGCAGCTTAGGGGACCGGACAGGGAATGGCTACACCTTC	CASSLGDRTGNGYTF
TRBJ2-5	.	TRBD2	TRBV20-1	TGCAGTGCTAGAGAAGGACTAGGGCCGACGCAGGAGACCCAGTACTTC	CSAREGLGPTQETQYF
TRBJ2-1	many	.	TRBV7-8	TGTGCCAGCAGCTTAGCGCTGGAGACCTCCTACAACGAGCAGTTCTTC	CASSLALETSYNEQFF
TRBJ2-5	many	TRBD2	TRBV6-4	TGTGCCAGCAGTCTCAATAGCGGGGAGACCCAGTACTTC	CASSLNSGETQYF
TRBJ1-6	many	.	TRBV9	TGTGCCAGCAGCGTAGGCCAGCATAATTCACCCCTCCACTTT	CASSVGQHNSPLHF
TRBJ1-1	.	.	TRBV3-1	TGTGCCAGCAGCCTGGGGGGGGGACCGAACACTGAAGCTTTCTTT	CASSLGGGPNTEAFF
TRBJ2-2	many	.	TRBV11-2	TGTGCCAGCAGCTTAGTTCTAGCCGGGGAGCTGTTTTTT	CASSLVLAGELFF
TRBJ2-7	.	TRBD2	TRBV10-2	TGCGCCAGCAGTCCAAGGCGGGGGGCTGCCTACGAGCAGTACTTC	CASSPRRGAAYEQYF
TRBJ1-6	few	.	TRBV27	TGTGCCAGCAGTTTGAGAGGGTTGGGAAATTCACCCCTCCACTTT	CASSLRGLGNSPLHF
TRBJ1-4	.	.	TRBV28	TGTGCCAGCAGTTTACCGAACAGGGAAAAACTGTTTTTT	CASSLPNREKLFF
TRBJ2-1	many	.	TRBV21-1	TGTGCCAGCAGCAGAGAAAGGACTGATCTGGGGGGTGAGCAGTTCTTC	CASSRERTDLGGEQFF
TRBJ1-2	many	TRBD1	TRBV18	TGTGCCAGCTCAAGGTCTCCGGGACAGGGGGCGCGAGATGGCTACACCTTC	CASSRSPGQGARDGYTF